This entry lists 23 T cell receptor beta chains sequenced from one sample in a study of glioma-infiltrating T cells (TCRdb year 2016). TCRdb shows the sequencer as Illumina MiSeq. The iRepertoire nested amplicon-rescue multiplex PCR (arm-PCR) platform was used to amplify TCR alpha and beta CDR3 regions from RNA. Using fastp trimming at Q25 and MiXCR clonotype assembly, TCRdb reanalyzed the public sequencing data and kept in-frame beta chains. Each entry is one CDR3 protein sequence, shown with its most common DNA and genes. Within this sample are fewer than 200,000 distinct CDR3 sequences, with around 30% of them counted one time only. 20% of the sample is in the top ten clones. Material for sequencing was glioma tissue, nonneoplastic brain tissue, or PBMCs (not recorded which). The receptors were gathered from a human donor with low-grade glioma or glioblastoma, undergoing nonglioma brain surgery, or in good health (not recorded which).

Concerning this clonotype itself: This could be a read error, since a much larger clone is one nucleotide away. CDR3 nucleotides: TGTGCCAGCAGTCTAGCGGGAGAGGCGCAGTATTTT. Translated, it gives CASSLAGEAQYF. The chain links TRBV6-1 to TRBJ2-3; 10 bases fit TRBD2. V shed 5 bases, J shed 10 bases, and the junction held 3 bases outside the gene matches. CDR3 size: 12 residues. The germline V gene encodes CDR1 MNHNS and CDR2 SASEGT.

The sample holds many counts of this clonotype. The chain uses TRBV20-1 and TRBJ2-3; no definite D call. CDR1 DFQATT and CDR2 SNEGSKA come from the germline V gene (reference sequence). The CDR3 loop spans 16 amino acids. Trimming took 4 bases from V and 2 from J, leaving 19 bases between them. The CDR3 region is CSAIHEKFPDTDTQYF. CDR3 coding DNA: TGCAGTGCTATTCACGAAAAGTTTCCCGACACAGATACGCAGTATTTT.

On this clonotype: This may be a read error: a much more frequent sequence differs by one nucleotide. The CDR3 sequence: CASSIYFDRANTEALF. DNA for the CDR3: TGTGCCAGTAGTATATATTTCGACAGAGCGAACACTGAAGCTTTATTT. This rearrangement joins TRBV19 to TRBJ1-1, with D possibly matching TRBD1 (5 bases). Germline V gene data show CDR1 as LNHDA and CDR2 as SQIVND (reference sequence). The CDR3 covers 16 residues.

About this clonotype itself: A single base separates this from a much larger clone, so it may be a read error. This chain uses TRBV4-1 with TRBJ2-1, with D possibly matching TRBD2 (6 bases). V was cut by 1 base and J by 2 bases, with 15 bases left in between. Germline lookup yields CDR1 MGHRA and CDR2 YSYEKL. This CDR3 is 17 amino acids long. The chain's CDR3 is CASSQARLGGTYNEQFF. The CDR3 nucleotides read TGCGCCAGCAGCCAAGCCAGACTGGGAGGAACCTACAATGAGCAGTTCTTC.

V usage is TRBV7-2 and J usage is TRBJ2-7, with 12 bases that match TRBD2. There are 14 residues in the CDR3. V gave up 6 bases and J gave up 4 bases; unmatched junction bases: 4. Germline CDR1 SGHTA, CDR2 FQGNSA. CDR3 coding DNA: TGTGCCAGCAGGCCACTAGCGGGAGGTTACGAGCAGTACTTC. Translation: CASRPLAGGYEQYF.

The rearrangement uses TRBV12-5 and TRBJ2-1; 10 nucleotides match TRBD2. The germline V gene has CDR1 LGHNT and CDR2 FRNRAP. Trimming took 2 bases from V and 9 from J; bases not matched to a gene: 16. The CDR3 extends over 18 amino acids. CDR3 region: CASGLPPRTSGRRREQFF. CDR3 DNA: TGTGCTAGTGGTTTGCCCCCCCGGACTAGCGGCCGGCGCCGTGAGCAGTTCTTC.

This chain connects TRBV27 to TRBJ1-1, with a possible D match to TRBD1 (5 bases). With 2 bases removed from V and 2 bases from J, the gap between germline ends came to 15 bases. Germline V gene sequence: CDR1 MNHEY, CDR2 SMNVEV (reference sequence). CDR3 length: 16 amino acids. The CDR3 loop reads CASSLTPGGDNTEAFF. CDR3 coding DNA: TGTGCCAGCAGTTTAACTCCAGGAGGGGACAACACTGAAGCTTTCTTT.

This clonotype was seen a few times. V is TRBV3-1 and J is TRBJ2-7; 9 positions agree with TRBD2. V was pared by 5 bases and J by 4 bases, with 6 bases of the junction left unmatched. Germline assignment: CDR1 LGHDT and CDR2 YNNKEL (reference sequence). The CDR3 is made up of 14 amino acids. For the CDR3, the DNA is TGTGCCAGCAGCGAGACTAGCGGAGATTACGAGCAGTACTTC. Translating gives CASSETSGDYEQYF.

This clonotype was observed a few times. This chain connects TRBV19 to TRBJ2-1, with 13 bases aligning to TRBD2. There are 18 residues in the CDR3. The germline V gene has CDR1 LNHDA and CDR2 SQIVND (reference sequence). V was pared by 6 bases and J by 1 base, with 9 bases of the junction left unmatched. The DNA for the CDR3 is TGTGCCAGTAGAGGTACTAGCGGGAGGGCCAGGTCCTACAATGAGCAGTTCTTC. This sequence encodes CASRGTSGRARSYNEQFF.

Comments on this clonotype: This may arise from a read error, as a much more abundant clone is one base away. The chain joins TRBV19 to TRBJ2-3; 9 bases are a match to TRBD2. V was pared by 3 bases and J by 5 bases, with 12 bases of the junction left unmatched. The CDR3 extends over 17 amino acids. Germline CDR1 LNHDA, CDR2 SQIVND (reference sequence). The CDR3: CASSMGTSREGRDTQYF. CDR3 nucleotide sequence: TGTGCCAGTAGTATGGGAACTTCGCGGGAGGGCCGAGATACGCAGTATTTT.

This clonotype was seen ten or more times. CDR3 nucleotide sequence: TGTGCCAGCAGCTCGCAGGGATGGGGATACTCCTACAATGAGCAGTTCTTC. Encoded protein: CASSSQGWGYSYNEQFF. The chain employs TRBV7-2 and TRBJ2-1, with D possibly TRBD1 on 5 matching bases. Germline V gene sequence: CDR1 SGHTA, CDR2 FQGNSA. This CDR3 has 17 amino acids. V lost 4 bases and J lost 0, with 16 bases in between. Full variable domain (outside the CDR3, taken from reference TRBV7-2 and TRBJ2-1): GAGVSQSPSNKVTEKGKDVELRCDPISGHTALYWYRQSLGQGLEFLIYFQGNSAPDKSGLPSDRFSAERTGGSVSTLTIQRTQQEDSAVYLCASSSQGWGYSYNEQFFGPGTRLTVL.

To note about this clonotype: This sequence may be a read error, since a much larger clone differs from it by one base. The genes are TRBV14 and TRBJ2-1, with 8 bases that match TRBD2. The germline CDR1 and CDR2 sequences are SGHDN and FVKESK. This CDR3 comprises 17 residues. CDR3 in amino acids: CASIQGPGGTIYNEQFF. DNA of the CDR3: TGTGCCAGCATCCAAGGACCGGGAGGGACGATCTACAATGAGCAGTTCTTC.

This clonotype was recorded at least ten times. The CDR3: CASSYRGSTEAFF. In nucleotides, the CDR3 is TGTGCCAGCAGTTACCGAGGTAGCACTGAAGCTTTCTTT. The V gene is TRBV6-6, the J gene TRBJ1-1; D unclear. Germline V lookup: CDR1 MNHNY, CDR2 SVGAGI (reference sequence). Deletions cut 2 bases from V and 4 bases from J, with 8 bases between. The CDR3 has 13 amino acids.

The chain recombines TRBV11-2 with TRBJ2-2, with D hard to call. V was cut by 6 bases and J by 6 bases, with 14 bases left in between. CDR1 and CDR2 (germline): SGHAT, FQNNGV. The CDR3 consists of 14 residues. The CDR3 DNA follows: TGTGCCAGCAGACCAACGGATTGGTCCGGGGAGCTGTTTTTT. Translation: CASRPTDWSGELFF.

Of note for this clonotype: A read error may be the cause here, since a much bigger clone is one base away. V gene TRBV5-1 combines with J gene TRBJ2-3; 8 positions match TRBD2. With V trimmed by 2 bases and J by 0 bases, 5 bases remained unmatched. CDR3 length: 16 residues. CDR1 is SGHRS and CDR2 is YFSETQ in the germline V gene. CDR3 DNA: TGCGCCAGCAGCTTTGCTAGCGGGTCAAGCACAGATACGCAGTATTTT. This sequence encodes CASSFASGSSTDTQYF.

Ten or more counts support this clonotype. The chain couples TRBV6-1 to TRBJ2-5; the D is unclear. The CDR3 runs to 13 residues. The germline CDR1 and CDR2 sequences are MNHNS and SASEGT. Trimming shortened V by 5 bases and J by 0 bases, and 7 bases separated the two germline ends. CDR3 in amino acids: CASSYGYQETQYF. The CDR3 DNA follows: TGTGCCAGCAGTTATGGGTACCAAGAGACCCAGTACTTC.

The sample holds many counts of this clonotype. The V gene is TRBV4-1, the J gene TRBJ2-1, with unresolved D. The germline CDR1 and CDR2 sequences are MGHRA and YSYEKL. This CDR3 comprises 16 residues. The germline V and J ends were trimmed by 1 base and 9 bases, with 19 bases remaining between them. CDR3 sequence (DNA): TGCGCCAGCAGCCAAGCTCCCCCGCTAGTTAATATTGAGCAGTTCTTC. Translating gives CASSQAPPLVNIEQFF.

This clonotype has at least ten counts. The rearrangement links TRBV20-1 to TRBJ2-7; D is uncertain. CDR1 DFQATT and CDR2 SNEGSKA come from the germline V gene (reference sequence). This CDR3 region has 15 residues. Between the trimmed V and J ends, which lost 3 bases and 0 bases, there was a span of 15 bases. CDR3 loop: CSARDRSRNSYEQYF. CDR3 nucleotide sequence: TGCAGTGCTAGGGACCGCTCTCGGAACTCCTACGAGCAGTACTTC.

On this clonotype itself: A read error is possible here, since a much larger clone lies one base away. CDR3 nucleotides: TGTGCCAGCAGTTTAGTACAGGGGGCGGAAGAGGCCCAGTACTTC. Translated, it gives CASSLVQGAEEAQYF. The chain carries TRBV27 and TRBJ2-5; TRBD1 matches at 9 bases. Germline CDR1 is MNHEY and CDR2 is SMNVEV (reference sequence). The CDR3 runs to 15 residues.

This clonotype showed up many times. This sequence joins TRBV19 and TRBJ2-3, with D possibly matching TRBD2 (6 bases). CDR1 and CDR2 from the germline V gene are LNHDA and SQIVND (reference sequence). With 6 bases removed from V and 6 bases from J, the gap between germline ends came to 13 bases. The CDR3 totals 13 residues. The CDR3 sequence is CASRFGSGDTQYF. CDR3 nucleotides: TGTGCCAGTAGATTCGGGAGTGGTGATACGCAGTATTTT.

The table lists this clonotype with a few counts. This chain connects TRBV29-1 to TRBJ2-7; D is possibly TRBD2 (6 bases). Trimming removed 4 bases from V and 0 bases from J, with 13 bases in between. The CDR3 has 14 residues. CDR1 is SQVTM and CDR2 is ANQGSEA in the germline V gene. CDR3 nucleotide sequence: TGCAGCGTTGGAATTAGCGGCAGCTCCTACGAGCAGTACTTC. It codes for CSVGISGSSYEQYF.

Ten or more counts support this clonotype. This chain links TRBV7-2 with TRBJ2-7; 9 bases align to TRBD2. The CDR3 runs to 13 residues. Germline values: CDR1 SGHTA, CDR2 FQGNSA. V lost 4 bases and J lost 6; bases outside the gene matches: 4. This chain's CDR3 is CASSWGLASEQYF. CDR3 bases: TGTGCCAGCAGCTGGGGACTAGCTAGCGAGCAGTACTTC.

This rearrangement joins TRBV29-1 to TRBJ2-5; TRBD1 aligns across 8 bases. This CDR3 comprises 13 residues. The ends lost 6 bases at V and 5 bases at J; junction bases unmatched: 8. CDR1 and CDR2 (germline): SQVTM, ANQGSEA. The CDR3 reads CSVNPTGDETQYF. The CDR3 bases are TGCAGCGTCAACCCGACAGGGGATGAGACCCAGTACTTC.